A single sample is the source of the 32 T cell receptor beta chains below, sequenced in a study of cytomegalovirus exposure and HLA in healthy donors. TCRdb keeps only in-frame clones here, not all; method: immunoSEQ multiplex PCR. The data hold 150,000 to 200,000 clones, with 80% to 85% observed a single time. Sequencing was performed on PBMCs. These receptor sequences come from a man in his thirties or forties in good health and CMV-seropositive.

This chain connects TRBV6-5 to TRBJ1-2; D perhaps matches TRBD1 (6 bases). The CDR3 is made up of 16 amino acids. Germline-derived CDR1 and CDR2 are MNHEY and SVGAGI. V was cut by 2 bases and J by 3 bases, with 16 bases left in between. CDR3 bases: TGTGCCAGCAGTTACAGTCTTGGGGGCGAGGACTATGGCTACACCTTC. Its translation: CASSYSLGGEDYGYTF.

The CDR3 loop reads CATDGGGPDEQFF. CDR3 DNA: TGTGCCACCGACGGGGGGGGGCCCGATGAGCAGTTCTTC. The J gene is TRBJ2-1, the V gene TRBV6-5; 8 positions match TRBD2. Germline trimming cut 10 bases from V and 8 bases from J; bases unmatched to any gene: 10. Germline values: CDR1 MNHEY, CDR2 SVGAGI. The CDR3 is made up of 13 amino acids.

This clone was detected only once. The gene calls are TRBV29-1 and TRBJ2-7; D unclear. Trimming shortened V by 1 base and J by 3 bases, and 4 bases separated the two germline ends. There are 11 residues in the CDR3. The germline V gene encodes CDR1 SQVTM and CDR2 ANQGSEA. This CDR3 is CSVEVSYEQYF. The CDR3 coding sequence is TGCAGCGTTGAAGTGAGCTACGAGCAGTACTTC.

The CDR3 is CAWSNSGELGYTF. The CDR3 bases are TGTGCCTGGTCGAATAGCGGGGAGTTAGGCTACACCTTC. The chain employs TRBV30 and TRBJ1-2; D gene ambiguous. V lost 5 bases, J lost 8 bases, and 18 bases lay in between. The CDR3 extends over 13 amino acids. Looked up from germline, CDR1 is GTSNPN and CDR2 is SVGIG (reference sequence).

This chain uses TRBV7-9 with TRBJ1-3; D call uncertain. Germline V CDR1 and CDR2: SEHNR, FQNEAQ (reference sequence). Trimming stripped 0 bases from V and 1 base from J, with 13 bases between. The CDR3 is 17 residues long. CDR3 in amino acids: CASSLARALSSGNTIYF. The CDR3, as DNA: TGTGCCAGCAGCTTAGCGAGAGCCCTTTCTTCTGGAAACACCATATATTTT.

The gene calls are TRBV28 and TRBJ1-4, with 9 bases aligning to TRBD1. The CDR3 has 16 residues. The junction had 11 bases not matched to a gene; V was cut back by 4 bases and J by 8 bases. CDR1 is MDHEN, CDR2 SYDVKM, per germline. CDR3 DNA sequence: TGTGCCAGCAGTTCACCCGGGACAGGGAAAGGCGAAAAACTGTTTTTT. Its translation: CASSSPGTGKGEKLFF.

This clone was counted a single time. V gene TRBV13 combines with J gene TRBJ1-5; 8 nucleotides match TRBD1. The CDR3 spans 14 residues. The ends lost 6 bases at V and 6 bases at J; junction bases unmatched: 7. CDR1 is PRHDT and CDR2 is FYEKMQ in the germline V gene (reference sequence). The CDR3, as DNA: TGTGCCAGCAGTCTCAGGGGGCGAGGTCAGCCCCAGCATTTT. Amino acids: CASSLRGRGQPQHF.

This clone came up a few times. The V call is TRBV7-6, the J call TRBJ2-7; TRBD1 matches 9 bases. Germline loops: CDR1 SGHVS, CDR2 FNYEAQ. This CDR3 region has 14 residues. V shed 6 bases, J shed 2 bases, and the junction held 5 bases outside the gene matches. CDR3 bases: TGTGCCAGCAGTCCCGGGACAGGGACCTACGAGCAGTACTTC. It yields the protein CASSPGTGTYEQYF.

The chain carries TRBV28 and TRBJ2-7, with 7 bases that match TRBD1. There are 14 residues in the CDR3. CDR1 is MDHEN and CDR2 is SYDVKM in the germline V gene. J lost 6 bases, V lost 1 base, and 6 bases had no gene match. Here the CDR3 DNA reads TGTGCCAGCAGTTTATCCCTAGCAGGGGGCGAGCAGTACTTC. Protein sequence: CASSLSLAGGEQYF.

CDR3 amino acids: CAISDTDRGPNQPQHF. As DNA, the CDR3 is TGTGCCATCAGTGACACCGACAGGGGTCCCAATCAGCCCCAGCATTTT. V usage is TRBV10-3 and J usage is TRBJ1-5; TRBD1 agrees at 8 bases. The CDR3 totals 16 residues. CDR1 is ENHRY, CDR2 SYGVKD, per germline. Trimming at V came to 3 bases and at J to 3 bases, leaving 7 bases not matched to a gene.

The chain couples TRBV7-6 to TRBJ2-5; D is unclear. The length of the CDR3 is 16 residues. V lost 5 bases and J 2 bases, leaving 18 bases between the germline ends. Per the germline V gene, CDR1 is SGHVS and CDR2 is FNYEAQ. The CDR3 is CASSPRLGPDQETQYF. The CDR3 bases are TGTGCCAGCAGCCCGAGACTTGGTCCTGATCAAGAGACCCAGTACTTC.

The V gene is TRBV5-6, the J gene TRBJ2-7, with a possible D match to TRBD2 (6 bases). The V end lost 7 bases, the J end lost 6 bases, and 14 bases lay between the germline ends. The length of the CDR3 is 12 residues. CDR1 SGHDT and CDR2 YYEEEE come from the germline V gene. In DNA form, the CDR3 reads TGTGCCAGCCTTTTTAGGGGAGGCGAGCAGTACTTC. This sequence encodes CASLFRGGEQYF.

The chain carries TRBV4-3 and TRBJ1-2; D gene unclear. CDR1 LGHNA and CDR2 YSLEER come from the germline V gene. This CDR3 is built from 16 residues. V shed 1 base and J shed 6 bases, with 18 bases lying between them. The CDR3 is CASSQGAGRLSNGYTF. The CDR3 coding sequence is TGCGCCAGCAGCCAAGGGGCAGGAAGGCTCTCGAATGGCTACACCTTC.

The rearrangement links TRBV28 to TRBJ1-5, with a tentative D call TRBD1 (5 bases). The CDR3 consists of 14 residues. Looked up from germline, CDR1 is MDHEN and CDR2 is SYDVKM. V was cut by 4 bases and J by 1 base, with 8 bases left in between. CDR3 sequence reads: CASSWRQSNQPQHF. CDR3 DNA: TGTGCCAGCAGTTGGCGACAGAGCAATCAGCCCCAGCATTTT. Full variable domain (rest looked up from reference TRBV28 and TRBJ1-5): DVKVTQSSRYLVKRTGEKVFLECVQDMDHENMFWYRQDPGLGLRLIYFSYDVKMKEKGDIPEGYSVSREKKERFSLILESASTNQTSMYLCASSWRQSNQPQHFGDGTRLSIL.

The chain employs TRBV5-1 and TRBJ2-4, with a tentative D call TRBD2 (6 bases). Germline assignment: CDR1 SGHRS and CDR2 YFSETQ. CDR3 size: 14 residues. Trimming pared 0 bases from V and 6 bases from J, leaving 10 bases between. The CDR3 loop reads CASSLGAGRNIQYF. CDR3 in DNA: TGCGCCAGCAGCTTGGGAGCCGGGAGAAACATTCAGTACTTC.

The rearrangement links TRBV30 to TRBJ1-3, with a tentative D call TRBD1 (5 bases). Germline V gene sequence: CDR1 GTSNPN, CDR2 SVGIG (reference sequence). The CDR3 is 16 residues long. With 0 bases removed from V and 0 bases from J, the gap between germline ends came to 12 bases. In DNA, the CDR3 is TGTGCCTGGAGTGTACCGACAGTAAGCTCTGGAAACACCATATATTTT. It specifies CAWSVPTVSSGNTIYF. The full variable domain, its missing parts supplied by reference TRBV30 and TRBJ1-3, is SQTIHQWPATLVQPVGSPLSLECTVEGTSNPNLYWYRQAAGRGLQLLFYSVGIGQISSEVPQNLSASRPQDRQFILSSKKLLLSDSGFYLCAWSVPTVSSGNTIYFGEGSWLTVV.

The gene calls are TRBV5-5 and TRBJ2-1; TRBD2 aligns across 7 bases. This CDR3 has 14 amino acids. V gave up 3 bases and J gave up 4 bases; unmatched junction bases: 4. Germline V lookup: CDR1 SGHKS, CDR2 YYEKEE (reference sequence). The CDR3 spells CASSSLAGYNEQFF. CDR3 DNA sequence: TGTGCCAGCAGCTCCTTAGCGGGTTACAATGAGCAGTTCTTC.

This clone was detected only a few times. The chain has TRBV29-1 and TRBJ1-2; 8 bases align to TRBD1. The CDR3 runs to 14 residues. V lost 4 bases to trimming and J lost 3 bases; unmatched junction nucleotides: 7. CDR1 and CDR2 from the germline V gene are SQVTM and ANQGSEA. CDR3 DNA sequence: TGCAGCGTTGGAGAGTCAGGGGGCGACTATGGCTACACCTTC. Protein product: CSVGESGGDYGYTF.

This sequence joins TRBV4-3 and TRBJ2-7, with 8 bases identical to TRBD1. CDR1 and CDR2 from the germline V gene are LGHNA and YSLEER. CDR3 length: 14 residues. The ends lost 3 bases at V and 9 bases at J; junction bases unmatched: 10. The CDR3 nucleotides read TGCGCCAGCAGCCACTGGGGACAGGCATGGGGGCAGTACTTC. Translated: CASSHWGQAWGQYF.

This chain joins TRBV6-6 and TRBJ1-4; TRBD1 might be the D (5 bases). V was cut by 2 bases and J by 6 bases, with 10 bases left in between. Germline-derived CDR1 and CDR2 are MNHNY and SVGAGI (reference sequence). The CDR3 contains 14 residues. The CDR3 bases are TGTGCCAGCAGTTACGGGGCGCAGGATGAAAAACTGTTTTTT. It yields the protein CASSYGAQDEKLFF.

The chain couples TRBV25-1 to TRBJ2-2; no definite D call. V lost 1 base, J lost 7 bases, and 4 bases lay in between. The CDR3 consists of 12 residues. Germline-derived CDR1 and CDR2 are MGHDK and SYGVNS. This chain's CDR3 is CASSEFNGELFF. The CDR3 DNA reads TGTGCCAGCAGTGAATTTAACGGGGAGCTGTTTTTT.

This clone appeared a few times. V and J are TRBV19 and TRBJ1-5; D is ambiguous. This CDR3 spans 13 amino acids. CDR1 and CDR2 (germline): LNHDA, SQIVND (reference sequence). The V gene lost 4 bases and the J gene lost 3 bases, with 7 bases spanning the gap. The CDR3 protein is CASSRGINQPQHF. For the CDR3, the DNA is TGTGCCAGTAGTAGAGGGATCAATCAGCCCCAGCATTTT. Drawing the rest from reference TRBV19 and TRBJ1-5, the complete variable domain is DGGITQSPKYLFRKEGQNVTLSCEQNLNHDAMYWYRQDPGQGLRLIYYSQIVNDFQKGDIAEGYSVSREKKESFPLTVTSAQKNPTAFYLCASSRGINQPQHFGDGTRLSIL.

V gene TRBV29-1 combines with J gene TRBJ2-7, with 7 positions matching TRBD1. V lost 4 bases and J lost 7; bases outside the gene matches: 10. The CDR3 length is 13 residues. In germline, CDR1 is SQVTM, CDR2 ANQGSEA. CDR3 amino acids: CSVGSQGMGEQYF. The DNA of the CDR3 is TGCAGCGTTGGTTCACAGGGGATGGGGGAGCAGTACTTC.

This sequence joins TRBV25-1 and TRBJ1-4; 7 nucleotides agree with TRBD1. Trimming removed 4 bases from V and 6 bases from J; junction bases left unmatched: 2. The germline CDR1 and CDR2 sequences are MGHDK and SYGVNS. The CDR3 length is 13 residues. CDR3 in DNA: TGTGCCAGCAGTGCAGACAGGGATGAAAAACTGTTTTTT. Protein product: CASSADRDEKLFF.

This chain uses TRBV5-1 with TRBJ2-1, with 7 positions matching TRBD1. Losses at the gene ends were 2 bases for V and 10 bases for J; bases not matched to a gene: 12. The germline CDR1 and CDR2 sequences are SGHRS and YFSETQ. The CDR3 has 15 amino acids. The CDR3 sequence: CASSFRTGLPREQFF. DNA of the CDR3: TGCGCCAGCAGCTTCAGGACAGGACTCCCCAGAGAGCAGTTCTTC. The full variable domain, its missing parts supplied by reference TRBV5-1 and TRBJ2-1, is KAGVTQTPRYLIKTRGQQVTLSCSPISGHRSVSWYQQTPGQGLQFLFEYFSETQRNKGNFPGRFSGRQFSNSRSEMNVSTLELGDSALYLCASSFRTGLPREQFFGPGTRLTVL.

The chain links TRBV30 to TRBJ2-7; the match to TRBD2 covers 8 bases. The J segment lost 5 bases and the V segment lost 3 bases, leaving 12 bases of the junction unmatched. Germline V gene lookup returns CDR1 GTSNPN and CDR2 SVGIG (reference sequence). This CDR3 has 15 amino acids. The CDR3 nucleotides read TGTGCCTGGAGGCCATGGGGCGGGGGGCAAGACGAGCAGTACTTC. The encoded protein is CAWRPWGGGQDEQYF.

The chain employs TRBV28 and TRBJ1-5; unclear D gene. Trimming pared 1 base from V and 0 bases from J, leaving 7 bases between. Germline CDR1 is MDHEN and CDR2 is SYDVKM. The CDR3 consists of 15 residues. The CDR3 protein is CASSLFQYSNQPQHF. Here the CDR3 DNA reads TGTGCCAGCAGTTTATTTCAGTATAGCAATCAGCCCCAGCATTTT.

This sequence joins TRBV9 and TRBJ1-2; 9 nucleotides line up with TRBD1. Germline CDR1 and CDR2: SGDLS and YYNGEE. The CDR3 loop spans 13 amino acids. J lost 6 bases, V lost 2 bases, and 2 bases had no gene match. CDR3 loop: CASSVGQGNGYTF. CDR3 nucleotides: TGTGCCAGCAGCGTTGGACAGGGGAATGGCTACACCTTC.

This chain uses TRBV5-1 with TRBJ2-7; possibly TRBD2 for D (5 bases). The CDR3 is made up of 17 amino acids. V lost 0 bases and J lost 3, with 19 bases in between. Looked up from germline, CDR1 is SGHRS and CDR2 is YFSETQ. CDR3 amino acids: CASSLGPSAGNIYEQYF. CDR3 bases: TGCGCCAGCAGCTTGGGACCTTCGGCGGGTAACATCTACGAGCAGTACTTC.

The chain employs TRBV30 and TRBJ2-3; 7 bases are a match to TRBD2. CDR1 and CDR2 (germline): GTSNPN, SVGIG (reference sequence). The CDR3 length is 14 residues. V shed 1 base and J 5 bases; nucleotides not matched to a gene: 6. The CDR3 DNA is TGTGCCTGGAGTGCGGCGGGAGCGGGAGATACGCAGTATTTT. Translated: CAWSAAGAGDTQYF.

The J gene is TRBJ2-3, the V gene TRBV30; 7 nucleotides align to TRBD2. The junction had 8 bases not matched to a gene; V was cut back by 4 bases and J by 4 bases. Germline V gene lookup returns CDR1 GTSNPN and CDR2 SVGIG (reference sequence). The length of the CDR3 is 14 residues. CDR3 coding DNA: TGTGCCTGGATCGGGAGGACGGGGGCAGATACGCAGTATTTT. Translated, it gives CAWIGRTGADTQYF.

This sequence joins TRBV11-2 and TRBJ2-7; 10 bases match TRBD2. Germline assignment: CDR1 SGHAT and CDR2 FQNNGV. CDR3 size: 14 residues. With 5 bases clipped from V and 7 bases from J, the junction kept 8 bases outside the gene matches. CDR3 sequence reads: CASSGSGRGGEQYF. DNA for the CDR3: TGTGCCAGCAGCGGAAGCGGGAGGGGCGGGGAGCAGTACTTC.